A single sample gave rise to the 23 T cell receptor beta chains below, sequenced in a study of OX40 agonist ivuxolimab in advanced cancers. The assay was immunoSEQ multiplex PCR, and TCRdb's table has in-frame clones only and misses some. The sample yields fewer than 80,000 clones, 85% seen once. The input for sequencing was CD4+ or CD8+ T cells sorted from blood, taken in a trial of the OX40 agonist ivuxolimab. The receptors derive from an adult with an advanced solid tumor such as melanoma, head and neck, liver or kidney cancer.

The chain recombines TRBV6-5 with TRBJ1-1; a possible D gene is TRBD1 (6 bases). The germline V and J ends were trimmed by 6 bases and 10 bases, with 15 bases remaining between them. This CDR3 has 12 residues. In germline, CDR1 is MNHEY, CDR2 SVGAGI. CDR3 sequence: CASRGRDIPAFF. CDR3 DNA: TGTGCCAGCAGAGGGCGGGACATCCCAGCTTTCTTT.

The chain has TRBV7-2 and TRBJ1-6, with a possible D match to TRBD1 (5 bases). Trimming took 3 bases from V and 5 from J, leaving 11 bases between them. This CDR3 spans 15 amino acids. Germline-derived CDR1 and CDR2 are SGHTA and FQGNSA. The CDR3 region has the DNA TGTGCCAGCAGCTTCGACAGACTCAATAATTCACCCCTCCACTTT. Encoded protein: CASSFDRLNNSPLHF.

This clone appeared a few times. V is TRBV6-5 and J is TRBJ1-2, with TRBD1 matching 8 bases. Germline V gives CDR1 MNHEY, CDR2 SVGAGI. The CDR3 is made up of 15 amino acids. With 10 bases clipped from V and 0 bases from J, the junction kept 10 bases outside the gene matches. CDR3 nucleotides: TGTGCCATTGGACAGGGCGAAGCCACTAACTATGGCTACACCTTC. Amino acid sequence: CAIGQGEATNYGYTF.

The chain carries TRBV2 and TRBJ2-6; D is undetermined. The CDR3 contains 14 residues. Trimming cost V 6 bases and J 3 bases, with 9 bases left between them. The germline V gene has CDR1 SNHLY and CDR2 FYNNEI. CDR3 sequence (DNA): TGTGCCAGCAGCACCTGGGGTGGGGCCAACGTCCTGACTTTC. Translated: CASSTWGGANVLTF.

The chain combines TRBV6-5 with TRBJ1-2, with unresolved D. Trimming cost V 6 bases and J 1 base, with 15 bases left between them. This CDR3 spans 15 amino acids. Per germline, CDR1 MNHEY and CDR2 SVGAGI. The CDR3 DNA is TGTGCCAGCAGACCTCAGGAATTTCTTAACTATGGCTACACCTTC. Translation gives CASRPQEFLNYGYTF.

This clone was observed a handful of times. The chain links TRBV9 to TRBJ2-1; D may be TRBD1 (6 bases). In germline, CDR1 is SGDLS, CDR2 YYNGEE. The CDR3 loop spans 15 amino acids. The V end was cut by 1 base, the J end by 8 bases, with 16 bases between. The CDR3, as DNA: TGTGCCAGCAGCGTATCCACAGGGAAGGGTTATGAGCAGTTCTTC. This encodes CASSVSTGKGYEQFF.

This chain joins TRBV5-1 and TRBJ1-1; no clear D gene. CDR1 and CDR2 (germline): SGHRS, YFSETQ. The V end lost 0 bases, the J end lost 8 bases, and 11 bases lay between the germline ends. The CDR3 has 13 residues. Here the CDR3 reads CASSLVGRREAFF. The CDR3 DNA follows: TGCGCCAGCAGCTTGGTTGGCAGGAGAGAAGCTTTCTTT.

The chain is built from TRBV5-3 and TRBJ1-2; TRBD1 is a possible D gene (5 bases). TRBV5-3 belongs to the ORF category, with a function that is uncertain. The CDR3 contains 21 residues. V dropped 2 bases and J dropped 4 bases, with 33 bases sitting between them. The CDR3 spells CARSFVYIVGADTITLYGYTF. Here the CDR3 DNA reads TGTGCCAGAAGCTTTGTATACATCGTCGGGGCTGACACGATCACGCTCTATGGCTACACCTTC.

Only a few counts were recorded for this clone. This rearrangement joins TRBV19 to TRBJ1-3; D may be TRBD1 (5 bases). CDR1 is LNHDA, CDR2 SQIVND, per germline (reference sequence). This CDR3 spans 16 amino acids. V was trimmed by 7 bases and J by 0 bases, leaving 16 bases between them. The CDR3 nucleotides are TGTGCCAGTACCCCCGGGGGTAGGAGCTCTGGAAACACCATATATTTT. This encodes CASTPGGRSSGNTIYF.

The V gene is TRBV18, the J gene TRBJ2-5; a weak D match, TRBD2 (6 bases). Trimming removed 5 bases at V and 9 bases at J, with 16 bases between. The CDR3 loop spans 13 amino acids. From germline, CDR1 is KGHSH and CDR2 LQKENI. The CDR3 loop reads CASSREPGAPQYF. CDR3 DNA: TGTGCCAGCTCAAGGGAGCCGGGAGCCCCCCAGTACTTC.

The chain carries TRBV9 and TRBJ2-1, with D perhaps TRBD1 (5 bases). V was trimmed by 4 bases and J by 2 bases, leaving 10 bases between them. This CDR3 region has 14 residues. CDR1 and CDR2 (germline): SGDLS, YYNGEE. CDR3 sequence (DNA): TGTGCCAGCAGCCCCATAGGGGCCTACAATGAGCAGTTCTTC. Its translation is CASSPIGAYNEQFF.

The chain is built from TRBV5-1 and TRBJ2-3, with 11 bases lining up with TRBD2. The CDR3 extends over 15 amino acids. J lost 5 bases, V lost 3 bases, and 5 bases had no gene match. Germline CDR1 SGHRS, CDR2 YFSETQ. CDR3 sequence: CASSSGLAVVDTQYF. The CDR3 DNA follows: TGCGCCAGCAGCTCGGGACTAGCGGTCGTAGATACGCAGTATTTT. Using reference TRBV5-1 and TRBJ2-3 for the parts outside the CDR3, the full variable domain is KAGVTQTPRYLIKTRGQQVTLSCSPISGHRSVSWYQQTPGQGLQFLFEYFSETQRNKGNFPGRFSGRQFSNSRSEMNVSTLELGDSALYLCASSSGLAVVDTQYFGPGTRLTVL.

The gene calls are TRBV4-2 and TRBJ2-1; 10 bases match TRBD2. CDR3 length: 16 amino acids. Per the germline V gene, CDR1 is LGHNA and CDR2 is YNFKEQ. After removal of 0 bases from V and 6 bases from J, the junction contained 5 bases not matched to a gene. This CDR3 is CASSQDPSGGSNEQFF. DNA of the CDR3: TGTGCCAGCAGCCAAGATCCTAGCGGGGGTTCCAATGAGCAGTTCTTC.

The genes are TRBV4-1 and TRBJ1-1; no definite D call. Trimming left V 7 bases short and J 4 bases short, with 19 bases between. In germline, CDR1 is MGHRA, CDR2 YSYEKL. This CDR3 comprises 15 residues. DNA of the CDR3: TGCGCCAGCACTCGAGAGGGAAAAGAGGGCACTGAAGCTTTCTTT. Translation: CASTREGKEGTEAFF.

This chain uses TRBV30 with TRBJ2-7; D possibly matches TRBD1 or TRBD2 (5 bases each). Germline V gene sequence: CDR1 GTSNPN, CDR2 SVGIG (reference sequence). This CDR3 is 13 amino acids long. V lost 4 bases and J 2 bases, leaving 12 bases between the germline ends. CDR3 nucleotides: TGTGCCTGGACCCGGGACCGACCCTACGAGCAGTACTTC. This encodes CAWTRDRPYEQYF.

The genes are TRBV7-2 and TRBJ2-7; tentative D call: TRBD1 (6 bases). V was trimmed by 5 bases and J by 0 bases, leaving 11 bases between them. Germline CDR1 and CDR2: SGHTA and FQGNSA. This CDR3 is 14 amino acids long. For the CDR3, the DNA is TGTGCCAGCAGCCTCGGGACATTCTCCTACGAGCAGTACTTC. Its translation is CASSLGTFSYEQYF.

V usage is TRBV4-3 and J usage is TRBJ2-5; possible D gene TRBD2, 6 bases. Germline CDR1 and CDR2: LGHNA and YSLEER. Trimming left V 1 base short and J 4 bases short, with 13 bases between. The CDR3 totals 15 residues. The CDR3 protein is CASSQGGGRGETQYF. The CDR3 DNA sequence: TGCGCCAGCAGCCAAGGTGGAGGGCGGGGAGAGACCCAGTACTTC.

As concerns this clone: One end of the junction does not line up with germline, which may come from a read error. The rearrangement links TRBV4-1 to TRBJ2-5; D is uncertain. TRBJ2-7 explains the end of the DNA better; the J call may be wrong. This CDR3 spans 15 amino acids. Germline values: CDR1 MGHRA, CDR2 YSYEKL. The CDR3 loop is CASSQDAYDSDEQYF. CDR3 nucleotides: TGCGCCAGCAGCCAAGACGCCTATGACTCCGACGAGCAGTACTTC.

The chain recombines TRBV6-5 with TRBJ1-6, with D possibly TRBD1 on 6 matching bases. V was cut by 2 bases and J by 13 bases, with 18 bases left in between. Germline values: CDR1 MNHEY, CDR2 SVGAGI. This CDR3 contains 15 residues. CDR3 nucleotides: TGTGCCAGCAGTTACCAGAACAGGGCCCGGCTGCCCCTCCACTTT. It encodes CASSYQNRARLPLHF.

CDR3 amino acids: CASTPGQYNEQFF. CDR3 DNA: TGCGCCAGCACTCCGGGACAGTACAATGAGCAGTTCTTC. The rearrangement links TRBV23-1 to TRBJ2-1; 7 nucleotides line up with TRBD1. TRBV23-1 is designated an ORF whose function remains uncertain. CDR3 length equals 13 residues. With 7 bases clipped from V and 4 bases from J, the junction kept 4 bases outside the gene matches.

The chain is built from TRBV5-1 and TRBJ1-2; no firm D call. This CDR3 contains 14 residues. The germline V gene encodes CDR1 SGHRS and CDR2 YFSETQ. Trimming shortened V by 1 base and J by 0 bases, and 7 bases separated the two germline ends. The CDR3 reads CASSLLDANYGYTF. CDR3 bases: TGCGCCAGCAGCTTGCTCGATGCTAACTATGGCTACACCTTC.

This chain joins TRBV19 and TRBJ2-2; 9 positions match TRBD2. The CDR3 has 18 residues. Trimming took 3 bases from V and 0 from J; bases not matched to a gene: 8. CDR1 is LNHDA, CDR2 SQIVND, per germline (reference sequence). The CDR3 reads CASSIDLAGLANTGELFF. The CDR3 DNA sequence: TGTGCCAGTAGTATCGATCTAGCGGGGCTGGCGAACACCGGGGAGCTGTTTTTT. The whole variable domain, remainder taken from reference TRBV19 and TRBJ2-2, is DGGITQSPKYLFRKEGQNVTLSCEQNLNHDAMYWYRQDPGQGLRLIYYSQIVNDFQKGDIAEGYSVSREKKESFPLTVTSAQKNPTAFYLCASSIDLAGLANTGELFFGEGSRLTVL.

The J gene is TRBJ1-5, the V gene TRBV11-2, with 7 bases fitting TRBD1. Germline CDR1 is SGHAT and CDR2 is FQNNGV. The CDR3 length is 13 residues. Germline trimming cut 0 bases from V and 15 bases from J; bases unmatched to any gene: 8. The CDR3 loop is CASSLESGDRLHF. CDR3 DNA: TGTGCCAGCAGCTTAGAAAGTGGGGACAGACTGCATTTT.